This T cell receptor (beta chain) was documented in a study of beta chain features in type 1 diabetes. All of the sorted populations showed purity greater than 95%. Study results and limitations: People with Type 1 diabetes carried modestly yet significantly shorter TCRB CDR3s in all four CD4+ subsets. Among patients, naive, central memory and Treg TCRB repertoires appeared more similar than among healthy donors. Junctions at VDJ sites from type 1 diabetes patients had fewer insertions and more deletions.

TCRB transcripts that were expressed got sequenced, as all of the isolated RNA had been reverse transcribed. The table came from immunoSEQ multiplex PCR; TCRdb's copy has only in-frame clones and leaves some out. The data contain about 120,000 clones, roughly 15% of them singletons. This clone was counted between two and nine times. Its matching antigen is unknown. This CDR3 has 14 residues. CDR1 is MNHEY, CDR2 SVGAGI, per germline. The ends were cut back, 5 bases at V and 2 bases at J, with 13 bases in the middle. The source is a man aged 25 to 40 with type 1 diabetes. The V and J genes are TRBV6-5 and TRBJ2-7, with no clear D. Input material: central memory CD4+ T cells from blood. The CDR3: CASSDLWGPYEQYF. DNA of the CDR3: TGTGCCAGCAGTGATCTCTGGGGTCCCTACGAGCAGTACTTC.